This record concerns one T cell receptor beta chain sequence. No cognate antigen has been identified for it. Base qualities are not recorded, but no much larger clone differs from it by a single base. Sequencing was performed on an Illumina NovaSeq 6000. TCR cDNA was synthesized by 5'RACE template switching, through which a universal primer site and unique molecular identifiers were introduced. Priming of cDNA synthesis was performed from both the TCR alpha and TCR beta constant segments. Libraries were amplified in two PCR steps, with sample barcodes and sequencing adapters added in the second step. Libraries were sequenced on Illumina HiSeq 2500 (2x100 bp) or NovaSeq (2x150 bp). Concerning the study's data processing: Demultiplexing of reads and collapsing into UMI consensus sequences were performed with MIGEC, and V(D)J alignment was carried out with MiXCR. Vaccine-responding clonotypes were defined with edgeR using replicate PBMC samples, requiring FDR below 0.01 and a log2 fold change above 5 up to day 15. Each bulk clonotype received a CD4 or CD8 identity based on whether the sequenced CD4 or CD8 repertoire contained that clonotype at higher abundance. TCRdb itself trimmed the public reads at Q25 with fastp, ran MiXCR and retained productive beta chains. Records with the same CDR3 protein are collapsed into one entry carrying the most frequent genes and DNA. None of the V and J calls come from the authors' own analysis; TCRdb made them. This sample lists 150,000 to 200,000 distinct CDR3 sequences; approximately 10% were detected once. 35% to 40% of the sample is taken by the ten largest.

The sample's treatment or condition label, in plain terms: live attenuated yellow fever vaccine strain. PBMCs were isolated from peripheral blood using a standard Ficoll-Paque protocol. Dynabeads CD4 and CD8 positive selection kits were used to isolate the CD4 and CD8 T-cell fractions. TriZol was used to extract RNA from bulk PBMCs, from CD4 and CD8 fractions, and from dextramer-positive and dextramer-negative fractions. This sample was included in a study of T cells after yellow fever vaccination (dated 2019 in TCRdb). Notes on the research overall: Libraries from fractions with low cell numbers were prepared with the SMART-Seq v4 Ultra Low Input RNA kit. To follow T-cell clones before and after primary and booster YFV17D yellow fever vaccination, bulk TCR alpha and beta repertoires were sequenced over time. The cohort comprised two healthy male donors, one aged 18 to 30 and one aged 30 to 39 years. Blood was collected at multiple timepoints before and after primary and secondary immunization, and bulk PBMC replicates and cell subsets were isolated. Paper-wide results and their limitations: Because abundant contaminating clonotypes from the bulk population could be contained in FACS-sorted repertoires, computational filtering was required. The secondary T-cell response was found to be weaker but faster than the primary response, with a peak reached on day 5 rather than on day 15. Because only a couple of donors were included in the study, the extent to which the findings can be generalized is limited. A small share of clonotypes occurred in both CD4 and CD8 compartments, likely arising from convergent recombination. After the booster, most clones that had expanded after primary vaccination were detected again (roughly 96% of CD4 and around 88% of CD8), suggesting broad maintenance of memory.

Between the V and J ends, shortened by 3 bases and 3 bases respectively, the junction contains 12 bases. Measured from the cysteine to the phenylalanine, the CDR3 is 15 residues long. Kept here is only the CDR3 DNA, which spans 45 bases and is read in frame from base 1. According to the germline V gene, CDR1 reads SGHTA and CDR2 reads FQGNSA. This receptor was obtained from a man younger than 35 who received the YFV17D yellow fever vaccine. The sequence joins TRBV7-2 to TRBJ1-5; there is no confident call for the D gene. The specimen comprised CD8+ T cells sorted from PBMCs, sampled 15 days after the yellow fever booster vaccination. The CDR3 reads as follows: CASSFSPGPNQPQHF. The sequenced DNA is TGTGCCAGCAGCTTCTCTCCCGGACCCAATCAGCCCCAGCATTTT.